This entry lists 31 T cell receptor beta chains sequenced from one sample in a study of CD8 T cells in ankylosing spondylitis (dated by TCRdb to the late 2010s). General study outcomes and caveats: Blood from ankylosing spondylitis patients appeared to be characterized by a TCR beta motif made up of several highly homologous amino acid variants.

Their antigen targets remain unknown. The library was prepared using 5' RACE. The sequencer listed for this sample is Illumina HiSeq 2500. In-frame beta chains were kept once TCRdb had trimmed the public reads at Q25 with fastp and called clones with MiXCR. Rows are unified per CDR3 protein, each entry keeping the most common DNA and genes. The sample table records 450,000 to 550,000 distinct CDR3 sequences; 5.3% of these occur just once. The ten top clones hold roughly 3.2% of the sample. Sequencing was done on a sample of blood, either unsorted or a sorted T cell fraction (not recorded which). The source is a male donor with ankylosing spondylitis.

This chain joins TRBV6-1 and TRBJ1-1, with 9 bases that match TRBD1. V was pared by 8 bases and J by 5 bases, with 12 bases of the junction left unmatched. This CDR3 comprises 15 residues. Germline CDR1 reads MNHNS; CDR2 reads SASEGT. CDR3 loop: CASATFRDRVTEAFF. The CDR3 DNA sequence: TGTGCCAGCGCAACATTCCGGGACAGGGTGACTGAAGCTTTCTTT.

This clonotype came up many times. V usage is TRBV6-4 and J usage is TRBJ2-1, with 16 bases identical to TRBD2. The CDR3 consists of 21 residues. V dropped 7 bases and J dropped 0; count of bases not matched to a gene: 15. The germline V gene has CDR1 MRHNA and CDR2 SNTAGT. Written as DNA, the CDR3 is TGTGCCAGCACCTATAAGGGACTAGCGGGAGGGCTCCTGATCTCCTACAATGAGCAGTTCTTC. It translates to CASTYKGLAGGLLISYNEQFF.

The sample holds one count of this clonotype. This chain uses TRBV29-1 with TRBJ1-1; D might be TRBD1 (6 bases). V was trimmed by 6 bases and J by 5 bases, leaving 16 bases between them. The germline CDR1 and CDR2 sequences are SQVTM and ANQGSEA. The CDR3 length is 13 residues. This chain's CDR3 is CSVHWGLGTEAFF. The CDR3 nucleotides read TGCAGCGTCCACTGGGGGCTGGGTACTGAAGCTTTCTTT.

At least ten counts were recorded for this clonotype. In DNA form, the CDR3 reads TGCAGTGCTAGAGATCTGAGGGGTAACACTGAAGCTTTCTTT. Its protein is CSARDLRGNTEAFF. V and J are TRBV20-1 and TRBJ1-1; TRBD1 might be the D (5 bases). V shed 0 bases and J shed 2 bases, with 10 bases lying between them. The CDR3 extends over 14 amino acids. Germline CDR1 and CDR2: DFQATT and SNEGSKA (reference sequence).

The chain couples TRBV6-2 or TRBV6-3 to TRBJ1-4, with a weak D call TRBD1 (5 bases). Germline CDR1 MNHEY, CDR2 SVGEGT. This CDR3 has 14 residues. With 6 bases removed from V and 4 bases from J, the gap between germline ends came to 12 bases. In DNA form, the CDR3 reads TGTGCCAGCAGCATACGGGGGAGTAATGAAAAACTGTTTTTT. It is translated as CASSIRGSNEKLFF.

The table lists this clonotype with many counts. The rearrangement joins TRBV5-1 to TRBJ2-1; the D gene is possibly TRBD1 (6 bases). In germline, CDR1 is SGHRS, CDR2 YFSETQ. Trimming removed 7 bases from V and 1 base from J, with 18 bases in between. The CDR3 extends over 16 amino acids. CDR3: CASGGGGLPSYNEQFF. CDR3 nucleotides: TGCGCCAGCGGGGGCGGAGGACTGCCGTCCTACAATGAGCAGTTCTTC. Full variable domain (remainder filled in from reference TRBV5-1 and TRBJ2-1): KAGVTQTPRYLIKTRGQQVTLSCSPISGHRSVSWYQQTPGQGLQFLFEYFSETQRNKGNFPGRFSGRQFSNSRSEMNVSTLELGDSALYLCASGGGGLPSYNEQFFGPGTRLTVL.

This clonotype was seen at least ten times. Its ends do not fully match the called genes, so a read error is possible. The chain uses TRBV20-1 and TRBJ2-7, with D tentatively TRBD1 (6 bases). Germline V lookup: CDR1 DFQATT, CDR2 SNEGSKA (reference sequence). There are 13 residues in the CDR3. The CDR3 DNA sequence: TGCAGTGCGAGAGAGGACAGCACCTACGAGCAGTACTTC. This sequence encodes CSAREDSTYEQYF.

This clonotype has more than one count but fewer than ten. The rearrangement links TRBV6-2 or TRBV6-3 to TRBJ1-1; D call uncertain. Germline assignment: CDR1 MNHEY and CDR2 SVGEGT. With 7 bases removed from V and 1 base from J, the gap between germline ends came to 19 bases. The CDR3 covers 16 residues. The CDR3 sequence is CASIVMGPPGNTEAFF. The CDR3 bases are TGTGCCAGCATCGTGATGGGCCCTCCAGGGAACACTGAAGCTTTCTTT.

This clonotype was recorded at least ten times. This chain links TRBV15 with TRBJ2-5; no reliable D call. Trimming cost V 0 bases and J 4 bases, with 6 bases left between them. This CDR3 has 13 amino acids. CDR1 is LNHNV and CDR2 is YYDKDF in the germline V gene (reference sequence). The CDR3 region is CATSRDTGETQYF. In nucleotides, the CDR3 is TGTGCCACCAGCAGAGATACGGGAGAGACCCAGTACTTC.

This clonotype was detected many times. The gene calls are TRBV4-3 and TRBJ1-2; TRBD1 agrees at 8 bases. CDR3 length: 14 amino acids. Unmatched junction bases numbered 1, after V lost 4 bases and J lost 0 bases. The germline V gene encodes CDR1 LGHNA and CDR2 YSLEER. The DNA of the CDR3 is TGCGCCAGCAGCCGCAGGGGGCCTAACTATGGCTACACCTTC. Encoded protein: CASSRRGPNYGYTF.

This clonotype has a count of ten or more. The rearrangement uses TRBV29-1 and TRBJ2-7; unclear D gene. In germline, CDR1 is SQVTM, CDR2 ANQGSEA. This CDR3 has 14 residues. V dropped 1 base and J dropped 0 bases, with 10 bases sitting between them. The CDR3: CSVEVALSSYEQYF. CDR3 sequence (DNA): TGCAGCGTTGAAGTGGCACTGAGCTCCTACGAGCAGTACTTC.

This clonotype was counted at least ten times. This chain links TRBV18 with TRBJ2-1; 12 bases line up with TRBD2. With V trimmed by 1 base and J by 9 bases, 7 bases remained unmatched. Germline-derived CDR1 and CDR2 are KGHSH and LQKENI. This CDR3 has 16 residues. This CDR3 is CASSPLTSGSYGEQFF. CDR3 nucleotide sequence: TGTGCCAGCTCACCACTGACTAGCGGGAGTTACGGTGAGCAGTTCTTC.

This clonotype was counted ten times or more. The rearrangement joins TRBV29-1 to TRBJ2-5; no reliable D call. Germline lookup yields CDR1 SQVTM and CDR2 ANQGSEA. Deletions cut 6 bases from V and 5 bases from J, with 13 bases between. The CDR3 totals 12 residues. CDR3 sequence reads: CSVGPPRETQYF. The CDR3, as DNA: TGCAGCGTCGGACCGCCGCGCGAGACCCAGTACTTC.

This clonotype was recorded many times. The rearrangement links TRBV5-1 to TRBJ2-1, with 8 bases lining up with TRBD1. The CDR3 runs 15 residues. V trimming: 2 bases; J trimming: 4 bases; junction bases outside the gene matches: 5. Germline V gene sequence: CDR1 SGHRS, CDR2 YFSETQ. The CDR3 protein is CASSFVTGEYNEQFF. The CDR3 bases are TGCGCCAGCAGCTTCGTGACAGGGGAATACAATGAGCAGTTCTTC. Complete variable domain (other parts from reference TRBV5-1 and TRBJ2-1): KAGVTQTPRYLIKTRGQQVTLSCSPISGHRSVSWYQQTPGQGLQFLFEYFSETQRNKGNFPGRFSGRQFSNSRSEMNVSTLELGDSALYLCASSFVTGEYNEQFFGPGTRLTVL.

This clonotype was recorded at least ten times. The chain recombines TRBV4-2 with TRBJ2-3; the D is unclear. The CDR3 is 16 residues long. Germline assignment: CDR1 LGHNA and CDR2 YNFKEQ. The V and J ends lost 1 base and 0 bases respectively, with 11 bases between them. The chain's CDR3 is CASSQGPRPSTDTQYF. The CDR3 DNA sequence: TGTGCCAGCAGCCAAGGGCCTCGTCCTAGCACAGATACGCAGTATTTT.

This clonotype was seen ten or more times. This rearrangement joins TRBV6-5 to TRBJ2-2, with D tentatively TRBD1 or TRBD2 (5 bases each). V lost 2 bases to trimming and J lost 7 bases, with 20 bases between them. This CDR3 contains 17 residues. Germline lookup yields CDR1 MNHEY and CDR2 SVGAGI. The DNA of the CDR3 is TGTGCCAGCAGTTACAGCCCCCGGGGACCTCAGGGCGGGGAGCTGTTTTTT. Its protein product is CASSYSPRGPQGGELFF.

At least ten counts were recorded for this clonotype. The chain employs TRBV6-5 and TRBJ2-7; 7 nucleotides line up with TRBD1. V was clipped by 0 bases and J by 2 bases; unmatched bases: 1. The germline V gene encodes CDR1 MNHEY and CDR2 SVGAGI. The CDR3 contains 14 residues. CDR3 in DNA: TGTGCCAGCAGTTACTCGGGACAGACCTACGAGCAGTACTTC. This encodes CASSYSGQTYEQYF.

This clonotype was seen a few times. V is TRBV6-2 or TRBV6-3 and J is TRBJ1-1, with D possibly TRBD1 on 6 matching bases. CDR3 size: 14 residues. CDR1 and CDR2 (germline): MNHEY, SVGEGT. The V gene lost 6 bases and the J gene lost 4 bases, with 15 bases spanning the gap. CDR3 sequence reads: CASSNRAEATEAFF. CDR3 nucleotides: TGTGCCAGCAGCAACAGGGCGGAGGCCACTGAAGCTTTCTTT.

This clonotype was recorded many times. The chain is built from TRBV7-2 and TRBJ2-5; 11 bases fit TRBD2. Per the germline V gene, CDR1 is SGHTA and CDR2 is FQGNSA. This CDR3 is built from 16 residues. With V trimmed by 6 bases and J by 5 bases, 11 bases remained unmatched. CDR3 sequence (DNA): TGTGCCAGCAGATCCAATGTAGCGGGGGGGGAGGAGACCCAGTACTTC. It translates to CASRSNVAGGEETQYF.

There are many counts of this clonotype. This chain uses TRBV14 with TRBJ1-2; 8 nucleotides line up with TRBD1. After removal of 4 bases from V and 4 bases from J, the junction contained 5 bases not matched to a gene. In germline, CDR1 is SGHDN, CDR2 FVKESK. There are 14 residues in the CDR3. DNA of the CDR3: TGTGCCAGCAGCCCAATGGACAGGGCCTATGGCTACACCTTC. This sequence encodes CASSPMDRAYGYTF.

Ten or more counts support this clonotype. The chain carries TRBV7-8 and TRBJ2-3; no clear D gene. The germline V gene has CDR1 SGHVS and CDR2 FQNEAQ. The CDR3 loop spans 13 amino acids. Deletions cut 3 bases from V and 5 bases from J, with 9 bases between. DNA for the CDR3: TGTGCCAGCAGCTTTTTGCCCCTAGATACGCAGTATTTT. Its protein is CASSFLPLDTQYF.

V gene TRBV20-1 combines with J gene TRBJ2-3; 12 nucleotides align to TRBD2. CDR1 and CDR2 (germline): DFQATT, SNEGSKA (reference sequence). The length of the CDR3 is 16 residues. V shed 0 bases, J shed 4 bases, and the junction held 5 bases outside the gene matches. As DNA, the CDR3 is TGCAGTGCTAGAGATGTTCGACTAGCGGGAGCAGATACGCAGTATTTT. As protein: CSARDVRLAGADTQYF.

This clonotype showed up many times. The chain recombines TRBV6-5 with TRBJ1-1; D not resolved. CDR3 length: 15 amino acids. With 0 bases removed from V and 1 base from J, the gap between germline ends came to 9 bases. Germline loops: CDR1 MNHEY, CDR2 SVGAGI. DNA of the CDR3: TGTGCCAGCAGTTACTCGCCAGAACCGAACACTGAAGCTTTCTTT. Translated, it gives CASSYSPEPNTEAFF.

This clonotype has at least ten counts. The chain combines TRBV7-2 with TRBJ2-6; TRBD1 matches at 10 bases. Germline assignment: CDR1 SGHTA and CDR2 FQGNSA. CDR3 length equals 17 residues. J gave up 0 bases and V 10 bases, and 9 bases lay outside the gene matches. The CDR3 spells CAKYGQGVSSGANVLTF. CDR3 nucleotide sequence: TGTGCCAAATATGGACAGGGGGTGAGCTCTGGGGCCAACGTCCTGACTTTC.

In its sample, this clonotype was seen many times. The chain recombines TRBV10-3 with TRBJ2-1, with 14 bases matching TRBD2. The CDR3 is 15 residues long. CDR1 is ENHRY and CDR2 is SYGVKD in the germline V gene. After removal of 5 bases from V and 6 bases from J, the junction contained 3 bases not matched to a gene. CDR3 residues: CAISPGLAGVNEQFF. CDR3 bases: TGTGCCATCAGTCCGGGACTAGCGGGAGTCAATGAGCAGTTCTTC.

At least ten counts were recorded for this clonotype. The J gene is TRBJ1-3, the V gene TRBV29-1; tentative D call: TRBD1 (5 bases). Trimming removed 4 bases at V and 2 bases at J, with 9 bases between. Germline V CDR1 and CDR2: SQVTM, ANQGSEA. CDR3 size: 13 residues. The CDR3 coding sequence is TGCAGCGTTGCCGGGGGGGCTGGAAACACCATATATTTT. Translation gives CSVAGGAGNTIYF. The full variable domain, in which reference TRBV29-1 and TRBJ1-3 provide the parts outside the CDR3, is SAVISQKPSRDICQRGTSLTIQCQVDSQVTMMFWYRQQPGQSLTLIATANQGSEATYESGFVIDKFPISRPNLTFSTLTVSNMSPEDSSIYLCSVAGGAGNTIYFGEGSWLTVV.

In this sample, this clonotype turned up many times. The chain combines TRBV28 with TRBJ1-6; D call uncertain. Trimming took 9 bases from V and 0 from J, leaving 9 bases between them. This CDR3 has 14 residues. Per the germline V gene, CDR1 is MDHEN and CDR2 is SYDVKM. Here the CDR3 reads CASRGSSYNSPLHF. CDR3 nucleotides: TGTGCCAGTCGAGGGAGCTCCTATAATTCACCCCTCCACTTT.

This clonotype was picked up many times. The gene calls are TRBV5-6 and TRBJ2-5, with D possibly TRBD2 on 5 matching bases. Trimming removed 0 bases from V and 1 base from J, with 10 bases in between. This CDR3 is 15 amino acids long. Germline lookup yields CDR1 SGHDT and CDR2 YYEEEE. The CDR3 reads CASSLAGDPQETQYF. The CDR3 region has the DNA TGTGCCAGCAGCTTGGCCGGGGATCCCCAAGAGACCCAGTACTTC.

CDR3 in DNA: TGCGCCAGCAGCTTCACGGCGGGACGCTCTGGAAACACCATATATTTT. The encoded protein is CASSFTAGRSGNTIYF. This chain links TRBV5-1 with TRBJ1-3, with D possibly matching TRBD1 (5 bases). The germline V gene has CDR1 SGHRS and CDR2 YFSETQ. The V end lost 2 bases, the J end lost 0 bases, and 12 bases lay between the germline ends. This CDR3 is 16 amino acids long. Full variable domain (missing parts from reference TRBV5-1 and TRBJ1-3): KAGVTQTPRYLIKTRGQQVTLSCSPISGHRSVSWYQQTPGQGLQFLFEYFSETQRNKGNFPGRFSGRQFSNSRSEMNVSTLELGDSALYLCASSFTAGRSGNTIYFGEGSWLTVV.

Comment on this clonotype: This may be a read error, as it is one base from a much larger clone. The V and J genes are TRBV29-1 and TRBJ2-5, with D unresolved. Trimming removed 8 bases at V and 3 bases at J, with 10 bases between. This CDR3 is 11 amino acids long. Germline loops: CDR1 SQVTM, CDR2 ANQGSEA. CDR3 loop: CSSRLEETQYF. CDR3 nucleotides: TGCAGCTCAAGACTGGAAGAGACCCAGTACTTC.

In nucleotides, the CDR3 is TGCGCCAGCAGCCCTCGGACTAGCGGAGTTACTAACAATGAGCAGTTCTTC. Translating it yields CASSPRTSGVTNNEQFF. The gene calls are TRBV4-1 and TRBJ2-1, with TRBD2 identical over 10 bases. Germline trimming cut 4 bases from V and 5 bases from J; bases unmatched to any gene: 11. Germline CDR1 and CDR2: MGHRA and YSYEKL. This CDR3 is built from 17 residues.